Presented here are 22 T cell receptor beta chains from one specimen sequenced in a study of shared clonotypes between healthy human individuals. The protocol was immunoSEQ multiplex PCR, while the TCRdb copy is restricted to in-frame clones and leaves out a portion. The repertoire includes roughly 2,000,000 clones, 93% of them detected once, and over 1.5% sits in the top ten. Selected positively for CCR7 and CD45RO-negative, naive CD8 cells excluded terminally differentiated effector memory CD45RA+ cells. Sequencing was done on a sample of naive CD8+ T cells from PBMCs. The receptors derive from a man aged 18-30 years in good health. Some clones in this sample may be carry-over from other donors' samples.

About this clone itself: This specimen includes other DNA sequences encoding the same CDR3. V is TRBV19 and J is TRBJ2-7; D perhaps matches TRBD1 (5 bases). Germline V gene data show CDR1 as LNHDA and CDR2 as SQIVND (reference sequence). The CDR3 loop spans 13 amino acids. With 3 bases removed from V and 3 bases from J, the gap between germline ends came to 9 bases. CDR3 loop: CASSMGRGYEQYF. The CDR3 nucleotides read TGTGCCAGTAGTATGGGAAGGGGCTACGAGCAGTACTTC.

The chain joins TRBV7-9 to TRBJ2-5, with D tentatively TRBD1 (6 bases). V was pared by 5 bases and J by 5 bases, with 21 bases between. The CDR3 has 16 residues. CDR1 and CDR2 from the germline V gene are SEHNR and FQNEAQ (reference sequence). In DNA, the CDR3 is TGTGCCAGCAGCAGGACAGTAGAGGACCTCCGGGAGACCCAGTACTTC. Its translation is CASSRTVEDLRETQYF.

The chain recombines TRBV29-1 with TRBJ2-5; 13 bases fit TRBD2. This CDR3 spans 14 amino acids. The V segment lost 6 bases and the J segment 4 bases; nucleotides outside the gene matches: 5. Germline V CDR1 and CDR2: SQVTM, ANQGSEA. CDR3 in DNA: TGCAGCGTGGGGACTAGCGGGAATAGAGAGACCCAGTACTTC. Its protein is CSVGTSGNRETQYF.

This CDR3 is CSVEVRAVFQLEEPQHF. CDR3 bases: TGCAGCGTTGAAGTTAGGGCAGTATTTCAGCTAGAGGAGCCCCAGCATTTT. The chain recombines TRBV29-1 with TRBJ1-5; no clear D gene. This CDR3 contains 17 residues. The V gene's germline CDR1 is SQVTM and CDR2 ANQGSEA. Trimming shortened V by 1 base and J by 8 bases, and 24 bases separated the two germline ends.

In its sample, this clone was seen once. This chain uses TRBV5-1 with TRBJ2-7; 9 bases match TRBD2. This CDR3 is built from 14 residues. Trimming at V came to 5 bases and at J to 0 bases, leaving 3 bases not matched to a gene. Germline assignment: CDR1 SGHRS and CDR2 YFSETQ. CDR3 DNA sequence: TGCGCCAGCAGTAATAGCGGGAGCTCCTACGAGCAGTACTTC. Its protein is CASSNSGSSYEQYF.

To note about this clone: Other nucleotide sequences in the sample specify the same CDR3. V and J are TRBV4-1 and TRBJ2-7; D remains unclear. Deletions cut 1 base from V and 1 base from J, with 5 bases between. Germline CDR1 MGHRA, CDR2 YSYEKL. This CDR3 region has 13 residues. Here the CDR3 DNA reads TGCGCCAGCAGCCAAGGTTCGTCCTACGAGCAGTACTTC. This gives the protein CASSQGSSYEQYF.

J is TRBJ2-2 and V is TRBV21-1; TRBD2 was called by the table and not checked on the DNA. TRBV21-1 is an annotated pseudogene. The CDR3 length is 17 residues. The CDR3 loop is CASSKVSAGVNTGELFF. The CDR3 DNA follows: TGTGCCAGCAGCAAAGTTTCAGCGGGAGTGAACACCGGGGAGCTGTTTTTT.

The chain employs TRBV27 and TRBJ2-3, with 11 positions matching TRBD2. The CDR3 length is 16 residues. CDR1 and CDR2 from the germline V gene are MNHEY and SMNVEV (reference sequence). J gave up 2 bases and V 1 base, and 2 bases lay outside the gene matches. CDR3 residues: CASSLLAGGYTDTQYF. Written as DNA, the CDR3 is TGTGCCAGCAGTTTATTAGCGGGAGGGTACACAGATACGCAGTATTTT.

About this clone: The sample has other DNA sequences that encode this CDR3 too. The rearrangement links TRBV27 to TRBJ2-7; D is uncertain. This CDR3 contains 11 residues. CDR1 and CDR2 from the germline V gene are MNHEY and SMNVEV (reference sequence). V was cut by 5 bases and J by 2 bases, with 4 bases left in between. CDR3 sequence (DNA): TGTGCCAGCAGTACGCCCTACGAGCAGTACTTC. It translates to CASSTPYEQYF.

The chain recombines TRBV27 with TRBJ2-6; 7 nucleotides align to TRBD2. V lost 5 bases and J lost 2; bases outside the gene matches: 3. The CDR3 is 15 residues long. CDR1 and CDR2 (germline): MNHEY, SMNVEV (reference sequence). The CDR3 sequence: CASSERETGANVLTF. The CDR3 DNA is TGTGCCAGCAGTGAGCGGGAAACTGGGGCCAACGTCCTGACTTTC.

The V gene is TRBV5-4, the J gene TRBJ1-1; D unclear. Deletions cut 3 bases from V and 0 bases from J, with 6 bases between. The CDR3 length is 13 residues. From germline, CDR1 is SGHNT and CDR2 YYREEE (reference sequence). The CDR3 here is CASSSGLNTEAFF. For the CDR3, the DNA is TGTGCCAGCAGCTCCGGACTGAACACTGAAGCTTTCTTT.

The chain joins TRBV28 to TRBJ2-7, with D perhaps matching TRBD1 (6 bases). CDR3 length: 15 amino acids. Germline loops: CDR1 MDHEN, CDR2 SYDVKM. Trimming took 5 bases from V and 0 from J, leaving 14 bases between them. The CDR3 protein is CASSPNRVLSYEQYF. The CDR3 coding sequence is TGTGCCAGCAGTCCAAACAGGGTCCTCTCCTACGAGCAGTACTTC. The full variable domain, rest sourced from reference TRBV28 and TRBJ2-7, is DVKVTQSSRYLVKRTGEKVFLECVQDMDHENMFWYRQDPGLGLRLIYFSYDVKMKEKGDIPEGYSVSREKKERFSLILESASTNQTSMYLCASSPNRVLSYEQYFGPGTRLTVT.

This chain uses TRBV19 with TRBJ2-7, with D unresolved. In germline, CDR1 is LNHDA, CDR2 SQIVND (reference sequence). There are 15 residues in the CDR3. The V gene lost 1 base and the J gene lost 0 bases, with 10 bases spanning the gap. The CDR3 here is CASSIGVFPSYEQYF. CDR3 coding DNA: TGTGCCAGTAGTATAGGAGTCTTCCCCTCCTACGAGCAGTACTTC.

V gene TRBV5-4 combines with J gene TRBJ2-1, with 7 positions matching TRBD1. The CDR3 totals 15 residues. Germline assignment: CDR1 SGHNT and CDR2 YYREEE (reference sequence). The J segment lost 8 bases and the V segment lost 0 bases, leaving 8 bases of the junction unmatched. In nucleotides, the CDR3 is TGTGCCAGCAGCTTGGGGGCCGGGCAGGGGGATGAGCAGTTCTTC. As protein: CASSLGAGQGDEQFF. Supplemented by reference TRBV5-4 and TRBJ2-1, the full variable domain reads ETGVTQSPTHLIKTRGQQVTLRCSSQSGHNTVSWYQQALGQGPQFIFQYYREEENGRGNFPPRFSGLQFPNYSSELNVNALELDDSALYLCASSLGAGQGDEQFFGPGTRLTVL.

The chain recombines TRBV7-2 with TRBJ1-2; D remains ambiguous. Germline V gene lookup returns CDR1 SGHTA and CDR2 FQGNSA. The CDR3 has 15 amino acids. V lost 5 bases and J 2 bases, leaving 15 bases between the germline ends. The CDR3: CASSTLPSSNYGYTF. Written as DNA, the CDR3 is TGTGCCAGCAGCACCCTGCCCAGTTCAAACTATGGCTACACCTTC.

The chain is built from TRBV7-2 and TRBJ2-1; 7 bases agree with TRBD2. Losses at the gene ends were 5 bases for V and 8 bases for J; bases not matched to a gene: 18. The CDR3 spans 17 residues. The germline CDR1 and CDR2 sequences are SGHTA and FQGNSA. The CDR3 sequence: CASSPRRPAWGRDEQFF. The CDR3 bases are TGTGCCAGCAGCCCCCGTCGTCCAGCCTGGGGGAGGGATGAGCAGTTCTTC.

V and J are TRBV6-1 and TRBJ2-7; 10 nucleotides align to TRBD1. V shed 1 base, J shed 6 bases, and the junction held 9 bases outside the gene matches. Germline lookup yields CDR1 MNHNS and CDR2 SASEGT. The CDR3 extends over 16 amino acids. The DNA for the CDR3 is TGTGCCAGCAGTGAAGTAAGGACAGGGGGGGAAGCCGAGCAGTACTTC. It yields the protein CASSEVRTGGEAEQYF.

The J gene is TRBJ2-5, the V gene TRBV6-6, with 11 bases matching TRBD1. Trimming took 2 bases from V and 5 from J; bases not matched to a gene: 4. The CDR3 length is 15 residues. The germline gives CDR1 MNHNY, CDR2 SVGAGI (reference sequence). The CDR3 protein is CASSYEGQGGETQYF. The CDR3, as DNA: TGTGCCAGCAGTTACGAGGGACAGGGGGGGGAGACCCAGTACTTC.

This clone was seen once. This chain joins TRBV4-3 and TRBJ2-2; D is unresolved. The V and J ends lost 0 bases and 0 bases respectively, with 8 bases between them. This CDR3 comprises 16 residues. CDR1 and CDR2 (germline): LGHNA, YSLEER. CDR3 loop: CASSQESESNTGELFF. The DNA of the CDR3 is TGCGCCAGCAGCCAAGAGTCTGAGTCGAACACCGGGGAGCTGTTTTTT.

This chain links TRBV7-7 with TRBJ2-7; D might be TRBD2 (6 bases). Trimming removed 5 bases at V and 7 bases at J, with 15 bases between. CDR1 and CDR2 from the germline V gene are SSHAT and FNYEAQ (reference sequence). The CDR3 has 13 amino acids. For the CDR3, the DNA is TGTGCCAGCAGCCTGACTAGGGCGGATGAGCAGTACTTC. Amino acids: CASSLTRADEQYF.

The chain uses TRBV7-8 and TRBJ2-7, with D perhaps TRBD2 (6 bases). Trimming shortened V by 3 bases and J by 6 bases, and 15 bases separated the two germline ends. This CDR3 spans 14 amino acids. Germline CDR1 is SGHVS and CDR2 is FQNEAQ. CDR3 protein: CASSFRAAGGEQYF. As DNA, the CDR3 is TGTGCCAGCAGCTTTCGCGCGGCCGGGGGCGAGCAGTACTTC.

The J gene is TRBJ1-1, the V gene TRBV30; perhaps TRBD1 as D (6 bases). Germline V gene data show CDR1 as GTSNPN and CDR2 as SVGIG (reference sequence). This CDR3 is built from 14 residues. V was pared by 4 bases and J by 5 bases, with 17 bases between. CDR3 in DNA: TGTGCCTGGATTCTGGGGGGCACGGGGACTGAAGCTTTCTTT. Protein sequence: CAWILGGTGTEAFF.